This T cell receptor (beta chain) is drawn from a study of molecular identifiers for immune sequencing clone quantification. One entry per CDR3 protein, called by TCRdb with MiXCR from the PCR reads. The sample records under 600,000 distinct CDR3 sequences, roughly a fifth being singletons. Per the germline V gene, CDR1 is SGHVS and CDR2 is FQNEAQ. V lost 6 bases to trimming and J lost 4 bases, with 15 bases between them. The CDR3 runs to 14 residues. The source is a human donor in good health. Some libraries in this study had Jurkat cell RNA spiked in. The specimen was naive CD8+ T cells from blood, with Jurkat cell RNA spiked in. Subset denoted: FACS-sorted CD8+CD4-CCR7+CD45RA+ naive T cells. V gene TRBV7-8 combines with J gene TRBJ1-2; tentative D call: TRBD1 (5 bases). As DNA, the CDR3 is TGTGCCAGCAGTTTGGGGGGGGAGGCCTATGGCTACACCTTC. Its protein is CASSLGGEAYGYTF.